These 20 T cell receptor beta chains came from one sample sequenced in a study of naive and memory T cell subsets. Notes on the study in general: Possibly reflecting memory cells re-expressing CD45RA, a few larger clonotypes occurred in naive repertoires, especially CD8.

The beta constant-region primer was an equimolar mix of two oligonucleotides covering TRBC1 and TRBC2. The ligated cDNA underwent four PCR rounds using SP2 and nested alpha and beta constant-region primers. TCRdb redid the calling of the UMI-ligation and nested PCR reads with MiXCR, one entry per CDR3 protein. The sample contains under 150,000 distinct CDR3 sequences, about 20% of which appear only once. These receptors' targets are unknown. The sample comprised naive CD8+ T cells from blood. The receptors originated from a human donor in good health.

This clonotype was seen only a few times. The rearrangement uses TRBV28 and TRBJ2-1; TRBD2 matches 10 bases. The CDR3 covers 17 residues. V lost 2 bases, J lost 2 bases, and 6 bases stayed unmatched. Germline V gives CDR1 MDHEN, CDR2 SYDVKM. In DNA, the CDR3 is TGTGCCAGCAGTTTAGGAGCTAGCGGGGGTACCTACAATGAGCAGTTCTTC. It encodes CASSLGASGGTYNEQFF.

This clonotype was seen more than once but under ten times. CDR3 in DNA: TGCGCCAGCAGCCAAGATTCGGTGGGGCCCCGCGAGCAGTACTTC. Translating it yields CASSQDSVGPREQYF. The chain carries TRBV4-3 and TRBJ2-7; possible D gene TRBD1, 5 bases. Trimming removed 0 bases at V and 6 bases at J, with 15 bases between. CDR1 is LGHNA, CDR2 YSLEER, per germline. The CDR3 consists of 15 residues.

The CDR3 nucleotides are TGTGCCAGCAGTTACTCGTTTGGGGCGTACGAGCAGTACTTC. Protein sequence: CASSYSFGAYEQYF. This chain joins TRBV6-5 and TRBJ2-7; perhaps TRBD1 as D (5 bases). CDR1 MNHEY and CDR2 SVGAGI come from the germline V gene. This CDR3 is built from 14 residues. The ends were cut back, 0 bases at V and 4 bases at J, with 10 bases in the middle.

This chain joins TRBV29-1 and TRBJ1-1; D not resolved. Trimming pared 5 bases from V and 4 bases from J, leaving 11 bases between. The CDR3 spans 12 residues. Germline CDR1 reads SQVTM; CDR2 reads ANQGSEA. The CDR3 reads CSVSVKSTEAFF. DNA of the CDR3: TGCAGCGTTTCGGTTAAGAGCACTGAAGCTTTCTTT.

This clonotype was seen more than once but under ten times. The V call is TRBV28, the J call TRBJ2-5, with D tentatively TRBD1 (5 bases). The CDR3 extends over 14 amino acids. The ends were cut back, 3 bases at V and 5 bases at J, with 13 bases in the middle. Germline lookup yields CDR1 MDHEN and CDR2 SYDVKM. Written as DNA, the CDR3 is TGTGCCAGCAGTTTGGCCCAGGGTGTGGAGACCCAGTACTTC. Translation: CASSLAQGVETQYF.

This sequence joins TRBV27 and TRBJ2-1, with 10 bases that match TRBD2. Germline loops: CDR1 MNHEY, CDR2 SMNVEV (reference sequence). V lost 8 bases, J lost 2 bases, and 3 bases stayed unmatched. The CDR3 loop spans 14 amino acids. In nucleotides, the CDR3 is TGTGCCAGCGGCACTAGCGGGGCCTACAATGAGCAGTTCTTC. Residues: CASGTSGAYNEQFF.

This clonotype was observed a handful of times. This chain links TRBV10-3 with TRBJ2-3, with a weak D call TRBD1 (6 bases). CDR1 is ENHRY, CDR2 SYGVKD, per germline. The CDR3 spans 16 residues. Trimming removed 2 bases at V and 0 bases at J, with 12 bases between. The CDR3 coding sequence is TGTGCCATCAGTGAGCCTACAGGGCAAAGCACAGATACGCAGTATTTT. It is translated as CAISEPTGQSTDTQYF.

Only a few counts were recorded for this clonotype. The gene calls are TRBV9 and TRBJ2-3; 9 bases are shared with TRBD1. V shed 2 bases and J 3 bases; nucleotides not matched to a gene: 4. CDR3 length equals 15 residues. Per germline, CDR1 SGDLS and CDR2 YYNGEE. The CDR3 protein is CASSVGTGLTDTQYF. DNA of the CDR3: TGTGCCAGCAGCGTCGGGACAGGGTTGACAGATACGCAGTATTTT.

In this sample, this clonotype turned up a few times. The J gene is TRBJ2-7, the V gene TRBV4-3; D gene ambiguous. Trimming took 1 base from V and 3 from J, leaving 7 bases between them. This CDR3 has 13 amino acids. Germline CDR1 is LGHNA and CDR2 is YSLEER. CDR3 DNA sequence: TGCGCCAGCAGCCAAGGGGTTGGCTACGAGCAGTACTTC. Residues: CASSQGVGYEQYF.

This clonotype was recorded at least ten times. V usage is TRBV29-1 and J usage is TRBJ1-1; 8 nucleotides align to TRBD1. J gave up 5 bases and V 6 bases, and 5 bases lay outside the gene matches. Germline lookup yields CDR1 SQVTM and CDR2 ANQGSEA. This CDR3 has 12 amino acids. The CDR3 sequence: CSVVDRGTEAFF. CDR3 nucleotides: TGCAGCGTCGTCGACAGGGGAACTGAAGCTTTCTTT.

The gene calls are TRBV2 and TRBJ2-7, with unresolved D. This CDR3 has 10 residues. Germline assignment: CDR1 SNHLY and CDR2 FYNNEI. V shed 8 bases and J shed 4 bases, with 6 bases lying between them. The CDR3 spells CASVGYEQYF. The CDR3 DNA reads TGTGCCAGCGTAGGGTACGAGCAGTACTTC.

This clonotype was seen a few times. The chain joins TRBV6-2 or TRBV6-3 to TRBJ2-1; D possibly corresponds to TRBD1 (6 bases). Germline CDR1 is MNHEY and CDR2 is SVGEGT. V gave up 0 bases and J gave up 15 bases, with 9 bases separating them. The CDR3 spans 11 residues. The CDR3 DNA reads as TGTGCCAGCAGTTACTCCCAGGGGCGGTTCTTC. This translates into CASSYSQGRFF.

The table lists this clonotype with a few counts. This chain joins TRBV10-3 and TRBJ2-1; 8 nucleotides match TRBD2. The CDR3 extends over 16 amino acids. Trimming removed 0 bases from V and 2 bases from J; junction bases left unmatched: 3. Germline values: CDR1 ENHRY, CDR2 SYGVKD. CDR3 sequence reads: CAISESTGRAYNEQFF. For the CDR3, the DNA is TGTGCCATCAGTGAGTCGACCGGGAGGGCCTACAATGAGCAGTTCTTC.

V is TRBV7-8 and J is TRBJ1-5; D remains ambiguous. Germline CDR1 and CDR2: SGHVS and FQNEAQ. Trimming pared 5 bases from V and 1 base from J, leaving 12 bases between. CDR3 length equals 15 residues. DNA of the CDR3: TGTGCCAGCAGCGCTACATGGCTAAGCAATCAGCCCCAGCATTTT. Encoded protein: CASSATWLSNQPQHF.

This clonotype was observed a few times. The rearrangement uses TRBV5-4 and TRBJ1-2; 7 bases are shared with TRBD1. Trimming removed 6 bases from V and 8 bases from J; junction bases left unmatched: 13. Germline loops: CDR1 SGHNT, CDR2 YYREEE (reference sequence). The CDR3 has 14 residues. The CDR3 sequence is CASTGTDDYEGYTF. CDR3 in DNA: TGTGCCAGCACCGGGACAGATGATTATGAGGGCTACACCTTC.

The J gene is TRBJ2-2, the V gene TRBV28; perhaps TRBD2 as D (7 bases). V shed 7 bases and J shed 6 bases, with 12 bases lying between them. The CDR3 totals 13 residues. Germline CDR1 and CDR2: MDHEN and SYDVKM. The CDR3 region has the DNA TGTGCCAGCAATCCCGGGGGGCCCGGGGAGCTGTTTTTT. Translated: CASNPGGPGELFF.

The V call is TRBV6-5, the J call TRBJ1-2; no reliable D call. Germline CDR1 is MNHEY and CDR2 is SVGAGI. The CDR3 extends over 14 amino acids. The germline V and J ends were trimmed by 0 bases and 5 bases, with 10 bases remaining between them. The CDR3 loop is CASSYSPPAYGYTF. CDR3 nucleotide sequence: TGTGCCAGCAGTTACTCCCCCCCCGCTTATGGCTACACCTTC.

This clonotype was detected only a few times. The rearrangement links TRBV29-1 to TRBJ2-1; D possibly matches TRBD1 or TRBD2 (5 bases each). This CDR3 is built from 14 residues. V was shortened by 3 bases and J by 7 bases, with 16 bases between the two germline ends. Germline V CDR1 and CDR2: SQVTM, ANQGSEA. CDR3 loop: CSVDGAPTLNEQFF. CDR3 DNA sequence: TGCAGCGTTGACGGGGCTCCGACCTTAAATGAGCAGTTCTTC.

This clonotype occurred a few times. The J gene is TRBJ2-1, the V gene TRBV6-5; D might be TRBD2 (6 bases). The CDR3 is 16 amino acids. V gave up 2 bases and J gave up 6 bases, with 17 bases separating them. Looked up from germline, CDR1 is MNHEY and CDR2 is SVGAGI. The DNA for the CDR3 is TGTGCCAGCAGTTACCCGGGGGACGGGGGAACCAATGAGCAGTTCTTC. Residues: CASSYPGDGGTNEQFF.

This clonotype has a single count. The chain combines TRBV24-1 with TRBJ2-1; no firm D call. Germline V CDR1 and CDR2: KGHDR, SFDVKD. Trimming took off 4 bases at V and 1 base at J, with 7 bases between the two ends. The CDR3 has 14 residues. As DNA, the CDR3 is TGTGCCACCAGTGACGGGCCTTCCTACAATGAGCAGTTCTTC. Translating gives CATSDGPSYNEQFF.